The 17 T cell receptor beta chains below were found in one sample sequenced in a study of identical twins. One entry per CDR3 protein results from TCRdb running MiXCR on the 5' RACE reads. The sample holds around 530,000 distinct CDR3 sequences; roughly 15% are singletons and the top ten take less than 0.5%. The sample also formed part of further work on yellow fever vaccine responses in identical twins.

Input material: CD4+ T cells sorted from blood. The receptors were gathered from a woman between 18 and 30 years old in good health.

This clonotype has more than one count but fewer than ten. The V call is TRBV25-1, the J call TRBJ2-5; the match to TRBD1 covers 12 bases. This CDR3 is 22 amino acids long. The junction had 25 bases not matched to a gene; V was cut back by 5 bases and J by 3 bases. Germline lookup yields CDR1 MGHDK and CDR2 SYGVNS. This CDR3 reads CASSPIPGQGAMIVLKKETQYF. The CDR3 DNA reads as TGTGCCAGCAGTCCAATTCCGGGACAGGGGGCGATGATAGTCCTAAAGAAAGAGACCCAGTACTTC.

The genes are TRBV3-1 and TRBJ2-1; 10 nucleotides align to TRBD2. Germline CDR1 and CDR2: LGHDT and YNNKEL (reference sequence). The CDR3 consists of 16 residues. J lost 4 bases, V lost 2 bases, and 5 bases had no gene match. The CDR3 loop is CASSQQGAGGYNEQFF. In nucleotides, the CDR3 is TGTGCCAGCAGCCAACAGGGAGCGGGGGGGTACAATGAGCAGTTCTTC.

This clonotype was counted between two and nine times. The chain has TRBV5-1 and TRBJ2-1, with 10 positions matching TRBD1. This CDR3 spans 15 amino acids. V lost 3 bases, J lost 5 bases, and 5 bases stayed unmatched. The germline V gene has CDR1 SGHRS and CDR2 YFSETQ. CDR3 coding DNA: TGCGCCAGCAGCTCCCAAGGGACAGGGGACAATGAGCAGTTCTTC. Its protein product is CASSSQGTGDNEQFF.

The rearrangement uses TRBV7-9 and TRBJ2-2; D perhaps matches TRBD1 (6 bases). Per the germline V gene, CDR1 is SEHNR and CDR2 is FQNEAQ (reference sequence). Trimming pared 5 bases from V and 4 bases from J, leaving 11 bases between. The CDR3 is 14 residues long. This CDR3 is CASSRNRATGELFF. CDR3 in DNA: TGTGCCAGCAGCCGTAACAGGGCCACCGGGGAGCTGTTTTTT.

The gene calls are TRBV6-2 or TRBV6-3 and TRBJ2-5, with D perhaps matching TRBD2 (6 bases). V gave up 4 bases and J gave up 5 bases, with 14 bases separating them. CDR3 length: 14 amino acids. Germline V lookup: CDR1 MNHEY, CDR2 SVGEGT. CDR3 in amino acids: CASSSFGAGETQYF. CDR3 nucleotide sequence: TGTGCCAGCAGTTCCTTTGGCGCGGGGGAGACCCAGTACTTC.

This clonotype was recorded at least ten times. The V call is TRBV12-3 or TRBV12-4, the J call TRBJ2-1, with no clear D. The CDR3 totals 13 residues. Trimming stripped 5 bases from V and 10 bases from J, with 15 bases between. CDR3 in amino acids: CASSQGPDNEQFF. DNA of the CDR3: TGTGCCAGCAGTCAAGGCCCTGATAACGAGCAGTTCTTC.

This clonotype was observed a handful of times. The chain is built from TRBV25-1 and TRBJ2-1; D may correspond to TRBD1 or TRBD2 (6 bases each). Germline V gene sequence: CDR1 MGHDK, CDR2 SYGVNS. The CDR3 sequence is 15 residues long. Between the trimmed V and J ends, which lost 6 bases and 6 bases, there was a span of 18 bases. In nucleotides, the CDR3 is TGTGCCAGCAGCATGACAGTCGAGGGGGGCAATGAGCAGTTCTTC. It codes for CASSMTVEGGNEQFF.

The rearrangement uses TRBV7-8 and TRBJ2-7; TRBD1 aligns across 8 bases. Germline CDR1 SGHVS, CDR2 FQNEAQ. The V segment lost 1 base and the J segment 2 bases; nucleotides outside the gene matches: 4. This CDR3 has 15 amino acids. The CDR3: CASSLVEDRAYEQYV. In DNA, the CDR3 is TGTGCCAGCAGCTTAGTAGAGGACAGGGCCTACGAGCAGTACGTC.

This chain links TRBV7-9 with TRBJ2-1, with D possibly being TRBD2 (5 bases). The CDR3 extends over 12 amino acids. Germline loops: CDR1 SEHNR, CDR2 FQNEAQ (reference sequence). The germline V and J ends were trimmed by 5 bases and 9 bases, with 11 bases remaining between them. CDR3 loop: CASSPSSIEQFF. DNA of the CDR3: TGTGCCAGCAGCCCGTCTAGCATTGAGCAGTTCTTC. Looking up the rest from reference TRBV7-9 and TRBJ2-1 gives the full variable domain: DTGVSQNPRHKITKRGQNVTFRCDPISEHNRLYWYRQTLGQGPEFLTYFQNEAQLEKSRLLSDRFSAERPKGSFSTLEIQRTEQGDSAMYLCASSPSSIEQFFGPGTRLTVL.

This clonotype came up a few times. Written as DNA, the CDR3 is TGTGCCAGCAGTCCTTCCGACTTCCAAGAGACCCAGTACTTC. It is translated as CASSPSDFQETQYF. V is TRBV12-3 or TRBV12-4 and J is TRBJ2-5; the D is unclear. This CDR3 comprises 14 residues. The V and J ends lost 5 bases and 1 base respectively, with 11 bases between them.

This clonotype was detected a few times. The rearrangement links TRBV9 to TRBJ1-1; D is unresolved. In germline, CDR1 is SGDLS, CDR2 YYNGEE. CDR3 length: 15 residues. V shed 3 bases and J shed 0 bases, with 12 bases lying between them. The CDR3: CASSANPDVNTEAFF. The CDR3 coding sequence is TGTGCCAGCAGCGCAAACCCAGACGTGAACACTGAAGCTTTCTTT.

This clonotype was found a few times. The V and J genes are TRBV2 and TRBJ2-5, with D uncertain. Trimming shortened V by 3 bases and J by 0 bases, and 5 bases separated the two germline ends. Germline V gene sequence: CDR1 SNHLY, CDR2 FYNNEI. CDR3 size: 13 residues. The CDR3 sequence is CASSETNQETQYF. The CDR3 DNA reads TGTGCCAGCAGTGAGACCAACCAAGAGACCCAGTACTTC.

In its sample, this clonotype was seen many times. The chain combines TRBV7-8 with TRBJ2-1; 7 bases are a match to TRBD2. Per the germline V gene, CDR1 is SGHVS and CDR2 is FQNEAQ. This CDR3 is 15 amino acids long. With 4 bases clipped from V and 8 bases from J, the junction kept 11 bases outside the gene matches. CDR3 nucleotide sequence: TGTGCCAGCAGCTCCAAGCGGGATGGTATTTATGAGCAGTTCTTC. Translating it yields CASSSKRDGIYEQFF.

The chain joins TRBV7-8 to TRBJ1-4; D is unclear. The CDR3 loop spans 16 amino acids. V was cut by 2 bases and J by 0 bases, with 10 bases left in between. Germline V gives CDR1 SGHVS, CDR2 FQNEAQ. CDR3 coding DNA: TGTGCCAGCAGCTTATTATCCGGGGCAACTAATGAAAAACTGTTTTTT. It codes for CASSLLSGATNEKLFF. The full variable domain, its missing parts supplied by reference TRBV7-8 and TRBJ1-4, is GAGVSQSPRYKVAKRGQDVALRCDPISGHVSLFWYQQALGQGPEFLTYFQNEAQLDKSGLPSDRFFAERPEGSVSTLKIQRTQQEDSAVYLCASSLLSGATNEKLFFGSGTQLSVL.

This clonotype was counted only a few times. The chain employs TRBV2 and TRBJ2-5; 9 nucleotides agree with TRBD2. From germline, CDR1 is SNHLY and CDR2 FYNNEI. J lost 2 bases, V lost 6 bases, and 4 bases had no gene match. This CDR3 spans 14 amino acids. The CDR3 DNA follows: TGTGCCAGCAGGTGGCGGGGGGGACAAGAGACCCAGTACTTC. Translating gives CASRWRGGQETQYF.

The table lists this clonotype with a few counts. The CDR3 loop reads CSPSSGSSYNEQFF. The CDR3 region has the DNA TGCAGCCCCTCTAGCGGGAGCTCCTACAATGAGCAGTTCTTC. The chain uses TRBV29-1 and TRBJ2-1; 10 positions match TRBD2. The V and J ends lost 8 bases and 0 bases, in that order; junction bases with no gene match: 4. The CDR3 runs 14 residues. Germline-derived CDR1 and CDR2 are SQVTM and ANQGSEA.

V gene TRBV5-1 combines with J gene TRBJ2-3; D possibly matches TRBD1 or TRBD2 (5 bases each). Trimming left V 2 bases short and J 2 bases short, with 12 bases between. Germline values: CDR1 SGHRS, CDR2 YFSETQ. The CDR3 consists of 15 residues. CDR3 coding DNA: TGCGCCAGCAGCTTTGGGGACCGATTCACAGATACGCAGTATTTT. This gives the protein CASSFGDRFTDTQYF.